Below, 32 T cell receptor beta chains from the same sample are listed, as sequenced in a study of CD8 T cells in Susac syndrome. RNA amounts of roughly 0.45 to 1 ug underwent reverse transcription with random hexamers. TCRdb recomputed calls from the immunoSEQ multiplex PCR reads with MiXCR, one row per CDR3 protein. The sample yields under 110,000 distinct CDR3 sequences, approximately 95% seen once. Sequencing used CD8+ T cells from PBMCs. The receptors were gathered from a human donor with Susac syndrome.

The chain has TRBV18 and TRBJ2-1; 11 positions match TRBD1. The CDR3 is made up of 18 amino acids. In germline, CDR1 is KGHSH, CDR2 LQKENI. V dropped 0 bases and J dropped 7; count of bases not matched to a gene: 11. Here the CDR3 reads CASSPPFESRDRGNEQFF. For the CDR3, the DNA is TGTGCCAGCTCACCACCATTCGAGTCACGGGACAGGGGGAATGAGCAGTTCTTC.

The chain combines TRBV20-1 with TRBJ1-5; D may be TRBD1 (5 bases). V lost 3 bases to trimming and J lost 7 bases, with 13 bases between them. This CDR3 comprises 13 residues. Per the germline V gene, CDR1 is DFQATT and CDR2 is SNEGSKA (reference sequence). This CDR3 reads CSASAEGFQPQHF. CDR3 nucleotides: TGCAGTGCTAGCGCCGAGGGGTTCCAGCCCCAGCATTTT.

This rearrangement joins TRBV27 to TRBJ1-3; 7 bases match TRBD1. The junction had 11 bases not matched to a gene; V was cut back by 9 bases and J by 6 bases. Germline lookup yields CDR1 MNHEY and CDR2 SMNVEV (reference sequence). The length of the CDR3 is 14 residues. CDR3 in DNA: TGTGCCAGTGGGGCGACAGGGCTTTCAAACACCATATATTTT. It encodes CASGATGLSNTIYF.

The chain employs TRBV4-1 and TRBJ2-7; 10 nucleotides agree with TRBD1. V lost 4 bases to trimming and J lost 0 bases; unmatched junction nucleotides: 3. CDR1 and CDR2 from the germline V gene are MGHRA and YSYEKL. The CDR3 totals 15 residues. The CDR3 spells CASSPRTGGSYEQYF. The CDR3 DNA is TGCGCCAGCAGCCCTCGGACAGGGGGCTCCTACGAGCAGTACTTC.

This chain connects TRBV3-1 to TRBJ2-2; 7 bases align to TRBD1. This CDR3 contains 16 residues. Unmatched junction bases numbered 12, after V lost 4 bases and J lost 7 bases. Germline V gene sequence: CDR1 LGHDT, CDR2 YNNKEL (reference sequence). Here the CDR3 reads CASSPMYGTASGELFF. In DNA, the CDR3 is TGTGCCAGCAGCCCGATGTACGGGACAGCAAGCGGGGAGCTGTTTTTT.

The rearrangement joins TRBV9 to TRBJ1-5; no reliable D call. The germline V gene has CDR1 SGDLS and CDR2 YYNGEE. This CDR3 has 14 amino acids. V was pared by 0 bases and J by 7 bases, with 11 bases between. The CDR3, as DNA: TGTGCCAGCAGCGTAGGAGGCGCGGGACAGCCCCAGCATTTT. Translated, it gives CASSVGGAGQPQHF.

The chain joins TRBV13 to TRBJ2-7; 10 positions match TRBD1. From germline, CDR1 is PRHDT and CDR2 FYEKMQ (reference sequence). The ends lost 1 base at V and 5 bases at J; junction bases unmatched: 8. The CDR3 has 16 amino acids. CDR3 sequence reads: CASSLEAGQGNNEQYF. DNA for the CDR3: TGTGCCAGCAGCTTAGAGGCGGGACAGGGGAACAACGAGCAGTACTTC.

This chain connects TRBV14 to TRBJ2-1, with 11 positions matching TRBD2. Germline V CDR1 and CDR2: SGHDN, FVKESK. V lost 6 bases, J lost 4 bases, and 2 bases stayed unmatched. The CDR3 consists of 14 residues. DNA of the CDR3: TGTGCCAGCAGGAGGACTAGCGGGTACAATGAGCAGTTCTTC. Protein product: CASRRTSGYNEQFF.

V usage is TRBV6-4 and J usage is TRBJ2-1; no definite D call. V was trimmed by 3 bases and J by 4 bases, leaving 7 bases between them. This CDR3 comprises 13 residues. Germline CDR1 reads MRHNA; CDR2 reads SNTAGT. The CDR3 loop is CASSDYQYNEQFF. Here the CDR3 DNA reads TGTGCCAGCAGTGATTATCAGTACAATGAGCAGTTCTTC.

The chain uses TRBV5-6 and TRBJ2-5, with D possibly being TRBD1 or TRBD2 (5 bases each). There are 14 residues in the CDR3. V shed 0 bases and J shed 4 bases, with 10 bases lying between them. Germline CDR1 reads SGHDT; CDR2 reads YYEEEE. CDR3 in DNA: TGTGCCAGCAGCTTGGGAGGGGTGCGAGAGACCCAGTACTTC. Translated: CASSLGGVRETQYF. Supplemented by reference TRBV5-6 and TRBJ2-5, the full variable domain reads DAGVTQSPTHLIKTRGQQVTLRCSPKSGHDTVSWYQQALGQGPQFIFQYYEEEERQRGNFPDRFSGHQFPNYSSELNVNALLLGDSALYLCASSLGGVRETQYFGPGTRLLVL.

The chain employs TRBV4-1 and TRBJ2-5; maybe TRBD1 (6 bases). The length of the CDR3 is 15 residues. Trimming took off 1 base at V and 4 bases at J, with 13 bases between the two ends. Germline CDR1 and CDR2: MGHRA and YSYEKL. Here the CDR3 reads CASSQVQGVRETQYF. The DNA of the CDR3 is TGCGCCAGCAGCCAAGTACAGGGAGTTAGAGAGACCCAGTACTTC.

The genes are TRBV6-2 or TRBV6-3 and TRBJ2-3; D could derive from TRBD1 or TRBD2 (5 bases each). The CDR3 length is 15 residues. CDR1 and CDR2 (germline): MNHEY, SVGEGT. Between the trimmed V and J ends, which lost 2 bases and 0 bases, there was a span of 9 bases. The CDR3 DNA follows: TGTGCCAGCAGTTACAGGGACCGGAGCACAGATACGCAGTATTTT. Protein sequence: CASSYRDRSTDTQYF.

V usage is TRBV20-1 and J usage is TRBJ1-2, with D unresolved. CDR3 length: 15 amino acids. V was pared by 6 bases and J by 0 bases, with 17 bases between. The germline V gene has CDR1 DFQATT and CDR2 SNEGSKA (reference sequence). CDR3 residues: CSANKGEGANYGYTF. CDR3 DNA: TGCAGTGCCAACAAGGGAGAGGGTGCTAACTATGGCTACACCTTC.

The chain links TRBV27 to TRBJ2-1; 7 bases are shared with TRBD1. Unmatched junction bases numbered 4, after V lost 5 bases and J lost 0 bases. The CDR3 contains 15 residues. The V gene's germline CDR1 is MNHEY and CDR2 SMNVEV (reference sequence). CDR3 nucleotides: TGTGCCAGCAGTGCCGGGACAGCCTCCTACAATGAGCAGTTCTTC. Protein: CASSAGTASYNEQFF.

This clonotype was detected once. The gene calls are TRBV29-1 and TRBJ2-7; D call uncertain. Trimming took off 5 bases at V and 5 bases at J, with 10 bases between the two ends. The germline V gene encodes CDR1 SQVTM and CDR2 ANQGSEA. CDR3 length: 11 residues. The CDR3 coding sequence is TGCAGCGTTTTGGGGTCCCACGAGCAGTACTTC. It translates to CSVLGSHEQYF.

V gene TRBV15 combines with J gene TRBJ2-7; tentative D call: TRBD1 (5 bases). Germline lookup yields CDR1 LNHNV and CDR2 YYDKDF (reference sequence). There are 14 residues in the CDR3. The ends were cut back, 3 bases at V and 0 bases at J, with 9 bases in the middle. CDR3 sequence (DNA): TGTGCCACCAGCAGGGACACAAGCTCCTACGAGCAGTACTTC. It is translated as CATSRDTSSYEQYF. Full variable domain (outside the CDR3, taken from reference TRBV15 and TRBJ2-7): DAMVIQNPRYQVTQFGKPVTLSCSQTLNHNVMYWYQQKSSQAPKLLFHYYDKDFNNEADTPDNFQSRRPNTSFCFLDIRSPGLGDTAMYLCATSRDTSSYEQYFGPGTRLTVT.

The chain's CDR3 is CSARGGGVGTEAFF. The DNA for the CDR3 is TGCAGTGCTAGAGGTGGAGGGGTGGGCACTGAAGCTTTCTTT. V is TRBV20-1 and J is TRBJ1-1, with a possible D match to TRBD1 (5 bases). The germline V gene encodes CDR1 DFQATT and CDR2 SNEGSKA (reference sequence). V was clipped by 1 base and J by 4 bases, with 13 bases between them. The CDR3 length is 14 residues.

The rearrangement links TRBV12-3 or TRBV12-4 to TRBJ1-2; no definite D call. V was trimmed by 2 bases and J by 7 bases, leaving 11 bases between them. The length of the CDR3 is 13 residues. CDR3 nucleotides: TGTGCCAGCAGTTTACAGGACCTCGGTGGCTACACCTTC. Its translation is CASSLQDLGGYTF.

The rearrangement links TRBV27 to TRBJ2-7; 7 bases match TRBD1. Per germline, CDR1 MNHEY and CDR2 SMNVEV (reference sequence). This CDR3 is 15 amino acids long. Trimming at V came to 5 bases and at J to 3 bases, leaving 10 bases not matched to a gene. The CDR3 reads CASSPGQVGVYEQYF. The DNA of the CDR3 is TGTGCCAGCAGTCCCGGACAGGTGGGTGTCTACGAGCAGTACTTC.

The rearrangement uses TRBV7-9 and TRBJ2-5, with a weak D call TRBD1 (5 bases). Germline loops: CDR1 SEHNR, CDR2 FQNEAQ (reference sequence). Trimming cost V 2 bases and J 6 bases, with 10 bases left between them. The CDR3 covers 13 residues. The CDR3 DNA is TGTGCCAGCAGCTTAAGTGCAGGGCAGACCCAGTACTTC. It codes for CASSLSAGQTQYF.

This chain links TRBV20-1 with TRBJ2-7; 7 bases are shared with TRBD2. This CDR3 comprises 14 residues. Per the germline V gene, CDR1 is DFQATT and CDR2 is SNEGSKA (reference sequence). V shed 5 bases and J 0 bases; nucleotides not matched to a gene: 7. CDR3 sequence (DNA): TGCAGTGCTGGGGACTACCGTGACTCCTACGAGCAGTACTTC. As protein: CSAGDYRDSYEQYF.

This chain uses TRBV6-2 or TRBV6-3 with TRBJ2-5; 7 nucleotides line up with TRBD1. The CDR3 runs to 14 residues. The J segment lost 5 bases and the V segment lost 6 bases, leaving 9 bases of the junction unmatched. The germline gives CDR1 MNHEY, CDR2 SVGEGT. CDR3 coding DNA: TGTGCCAGCAGCCCGACAGGGATGGAGGAGACCCAGTACTTC. Amino acids: CASSPTGMEETQYF.

The CDR3 sequence: CASSLDLFYEQYF. CDR3 nucleotide sequence: TGTGCCAGCAGCTTAGATCTGTTTTACGAGCAGTACTTC. The V call is TRBV11-2, the J call TRBJ2-7; D not certain. CDR1 and CDR2 (germline): SGHAT, FQNNGV. The V and J ends lost 0 bases and 4 bases respectively, with 7 bases between them. CDR3 length: 13 residues.

This chain connects TRBV14 to TRBJ1-1; 7 nucleotides line up with TRBD1. CDR3 length: 15 residues. V dropped 4 bases and J dropped 2; count of bases not matched to a gene: 7. Germline values: CDR1 SGHDN, CDR2 FVKESK. This CDR3 reads CASSRPGTVNTEAFF. Written as DNA, the CDR3 is TGTGCCAGCAGCCGTCCCGGGACAGTAAACACTGAAGCTTTCTTT.

The chain carries TRBV25-1 and TRBJ1-6; D is uncertain. Between the trimmed V and J ends, which lost 2 bases and 10 bases, there was a span of 15 bases. The germline V gene has CDR1 MGHDK and CDR2 SYGVNS. The length of the CDR3 is 15 residues. The CDR3 sequence: CASSETGLRGSPLHF. In DNA form, the CDR3 reads TGTGCCAGCAGTGAAACCGGGTTACGAGGCTCACCCCTCCACTTT.

The rearrangement links TRBV3-1 to TRBJ2-7; D gene unclear. Germline-derived CDR1 and CDR2 are LGHDT and YNNKEL (reference sequence). The V end was cut by 4 bases, the J end by 2 bases, with 9 bases between. The CDR3 extends over 13 amino acids. In DNA, the CDR3 is TGTGCCAGCAGCCCTCAACTCACCTACGAGCAGTACTTC. Translating it yields CASSPQLTYEQYF.

This chain links TRBV27 with TRBJ1-2; a possible D gene is TRBD1 (6 bases). Germline CDR1 reads MNHEY; CDR2 reads SMNVEV (reference sequence). V lost 6 bases and J 4 bases, leaving 12 bases between the germline ends. The CDR3 totals 13 residues. The CDR3 region is CASSPPTGYGYTF. As DNA, the CDR3 is TGTGCCAGCAGCCCCCCGACAGGCTATGGCTACACCTTC.

The chain recombines TRBV25-1 with TRBJ1-1, with no clear D. Germline CDR1 MGHDK, CDR2 SYGVNS. Trimming removed 8 bases from V and 3 bases from J, with 16 bases in between. The CDR3 runs 14 residues. This CDR3 reads CASFQEGGHTEAFF. CDR3 nucleotides: TGTGCCAGCTTCCAAGAGGGCGGCCACACTGAAGCTTTCTTT.

This clonotype appeared a few times. The V call is TRBV7-2, the J call TRBJ1-1, with D uncertain. The CDR3 spans 13 residues. Germline CDR1 and CDR2: SGHTA and FQGNSA. The V and J ends lost 2 bases and 8 bases respectively, with 12 bases between them. CDR3 nucleotide sequence: TGTGCCAGCAGCTTACCAGGTTCGCCCGAAGCTTTCTTT. Translated: CASSLPGSPEAFF.

V and J are TRBV29-1 and TRBJ2-7; no reliable D call. V lost 2 bases to trimming and J lost 3 bases, with 11 bases between them. The germline V gene has CDR1 SQVTM and CDR2 ANQGSEA. There are 13 residues in the CDR3. CDR3 in DNA: TGCAGCGTTGAATCAATCACAGACTACGAGCAGTACTTC. It encodes CSVESITDYEQYF.

V usage is TRBV29-1 and J usage is TRBJ2-1, with a possible D match to TRBD2 (7 bases). V lost 1 base, J lost 2 bases, and 15 bases lay in between. The CDR3 consists of 16 residues. Germline CDR1 and CDR2: SQVTM and ANQGSEA. DNA of the CDR3: TGCAGCGTTGAAGGTGGGGGGGGCAAGCCCTACAATGAGCAGTTCTTC. Its translation: CSVEGGGGKPYNEQFF.

The chain recombines TRBV4-1 with TRBJ2-1, with D maybe TRBD2 (7 bases). The CDR3 spans 16 residues. V shed 1 base and J shed 7 bases, with 17 bases lying between them. Germline loops: CDR1 MGHRA, CDR2 YSYEKL. CDR3 DNA: TGCGCCAGCAGCCAAGTTCTTGGGGGAGGGGGGAATGAGCAGTTCTTC. This translates into CASSQVLGGGGNEQFF.